The present entry profiles one T cell receptor (beta chain) with its context. Antigen: not known. This record belongs to a study of STAT5B mutations in CD4+ large granular lymphocyte leukemia. Study as a whole: Healthy donors showed HLA-associated enrichment of the CDR3 'QG' motif. The study's findings and limits: Patient CD4-sorted repertoires stayed more clonal than healthy ones after leukemic-clone removal. TRBV06-family usage was enriched in top patient clones (8/27) versus controls (2/35).

V shed 7 bases, J shed 6 bases, and the junction held 10 bases outside the gene matches. Germline V CDR1 and CDR2: SGHRS, YFSETQ. The CDR3 contains 14 residues. The assay was run at survey level. Method: immunoSEQ multiplex PCR; TCRdb's copy keeps in-frame clones and lacks some. The profile shows fewer than 35,000 clones, approximately 74% of them singletons. The rearrangement joins TRBV5-1 to TRBJ2-4, with 7 bases aligning to TRBD2. The material sequenced was CD4+ T cells from blood buffy coats. This sequence was found in a human donor in good health. The CDR3 here is CASSERGESNIQYF. The CDR3, as DNA: TGCGCCAGCTCAGAGCGGGGTGAATCAAACATTCAGTACTTC.